This record concerns one T cell receptor (beta chain) sequence. Its cognate antigen is unknown. The data derive from a study of shared clonotypes between healthy human individuals. All of the donors resided in Nashville, Tennessee, and each was a Caucasian adult. The split of CD4+ cells yielded CD45RA+ naive and CD45RA-negative memory subsets. General study results and limits: Depth was large, yet rarefaction showed that sorted-subset sequencing was incomplete.

Each PCR replicate from the sorted subsets contained 150 to 250 ng DNA, which is about 30,000 T cell genomes. Profiling relied on immunoSEQ multiplex PCR, and the TCRdb table lists in-frame clones only, not all of them. Found here are roughly 2.5 million clones, approximately 90% of them singletons; the top ten hold over 0.12%. CDR1 is SGHDN, CDR2 FVKESK, per germline. Trimming took off 0 bases at V and 4 bases at J, with 17 bases between the two ends. The CDR3 contains 17 residues. What was sequenced was naive CD4+ T cells sorted from blood. Sample subset: CD45RA+ positively selected. The rearrangement links TRBV14 to TRBJ2-3; the D gene is possibly TRBD1 (6 bases). This TCR was sampled from a man between 18 and 29 years old in good health. The CDR3 DNA sequence: TGTGCCAGCAGCCAAGATGGTTGGGGCGCAGGGGCAGATACGCAGTATTTT. Translating gives CASSQDGWGAGADTQYF.